Below are 17 T cell receptor beta chains sequenced from a single sample in a study of CD8+ T cells in alopecia areata (dated 2018 in TCRdb). Read against the paper, the sample's time point label means: 4 weeks on oral tofacitinib. What this sample's treatment or condition label stands for: oral pan-JAK inhibitor, 5-10 mg twice daily. The method behind the library was the immunoSEQ multiplex PCR assay. For TCR sequencing, RNA was extracted from every sample and reverse transcribed into cDNA to serve as template. The clones in this table, taken by TCRdb from immuneACCESS, are in-frame only. Not every clone is retained; where verified, under half of the shortfall comes from an unresolved V gene, and the cause of the rest is unknown. This sample gives about 190,000 clones in total; about three fifths of them show up just once. 0.69% of the sample rests with the top ten. Material: CD4+ T cells sorted from blood, obtained at week 4, from a patient treated with tofacitinib. The receptors come from a human donor with alopecia areata.

In this sample, this clone turned up a few times. The chain carries TRBV4-2 and TRBJ2-7; 13 positions match TRBD2. Germline V gene data show CDR1 as LGHNA and CDR2 as YNFKEQ. Unmatched junction bases numbered 8, after V lost 4 bases and J lost 2 bases. CDR3 size: 17 residues. CDR3 region: CASSLTGTSGKTYEQYF. The CDR3 region has the DNA TGTGCCAGCAGCCTTACCGGGACTAGCGGGAAGACCTACGAGCAGTACTTC.

The V and J genes are TRBV4-1 and TRBJ2-6; TRBD1 aligns across 8 bases. From germline, CDR1 is MGHRA and CDR2 YSYEKL. Trimming at V came to 1 base and at J to 2 bases, leaving 4 bases not matched to a gene. The CDR3 is 17 amino acids. CDR3 sequence (DNA): TGCGCCAGCAGCCAAGGACAGGGGATCGCTGGGGCCAACGTCCTGACTTTC. This encodes CASSQGQGIAGANVLTF.

The chain uses TRBV6-1 and TRBJ2-3; TRBD1 might be the D (6 bases). Germline V gene data show CDR1 as MNHNS and CDR2 as SASEGT. V shed 5 bases and J shed 10 bases, with 13 bases lying between them. This CDR3 has 12 residues. The DNA of the CDR3 is TGTGCCAGCAGTTTCGATAGGGGGTCGCAGTATTTT. Its translation: CASSFDRGSQYF.

The chain is built from TRBV19 and TRBJ2-3; 9 bases align to TRBD1. This CDR3 is 14 amino acids long. Per the germline V gene, CDR1 is LNHDA and CDR2 is SQIVND (reference sequence). Losses at the gene ends were 3 bases for V and 5 bases for J; bases not matched to a gene: 3. The CDR3 sequence is CASSIGTGQDTQYF. The CDR3 DNA reads as TGTGCCAGTAGTATCGGGACAGGGCAAGATACGCAGTATTTT.

This chain joins TRBV7-9 and TRBJ1-1; possible D gene TRBD1, 5 bases. Trimming took off 0 bases at V and 5 bases at J, with 13 bases between the two ends. The V gene's germline CDR1 is SEHNR and CDR2 FQNEAQ (reference sequence). This CDR3 has 15 residues. Here the CDR3 DNA reads TGTGCCAGCAGCTTAGCCGCTACAGGTCCGACTGAAGCTTTCTTT. Its translation is CASSLAATGPTEAFF.

The chain has TRBV7-3 and TRBJ2-3; no clear D. With 3 bases removed from V and 3 bases from J, the gap between germline ends came to 7 bases. Germline V gives CDR1 SGHTA, CDR2 FQGTGA. There are 13 residues in the CDR3. CDR3 in DNA: TGTGCCAGCAGCTTTCTCAGGACAGATACGCAGTATTTT. Translation gives CASSFLRTDTQYF. The full variable domain, with the rest looked up from reference TRBV7-3 and TRBJ2-3, is GAGVSQTPSNKVTEKGKYVELRCDPISGHTALYWYRQSLGQGPEFLIYFQGTGAADDSGLPNDRFFAVRPEGSVSTLKIQRTERGDSAVYLCASSFLRTDTQYFGPGTRLTVL.

This CDR3 reads CSVSPRDRPHEQYF. CDR3 in DNA: TGCAGCGTCTCCCCCCGGGACAGGCCCCACGAGCAGTACTTC. V and J are TRBV29-1 and TRBJ2-7; TRBD1 aligns across 8 bases. Germline V lookup: CDR1 SQVTM, CDR2 ANQGSEA. The CDR3 contains 14 residues. Trimming removed 6 bases from V and 5 bases from J; junction bases left unmatched: 12.

CDR3 DNA: TGCGCCAGCAGACCAGGGTTCACCGGGGAGCTGTTTTTT. Translated, it gives CASRPGFTGELFF. The chain has TRBV5-1 and TRBJ2-2; D possibly corresponds to TRBD1 (5 bases). Trimming removed 5 bases from V and 4 bases from J, with 9 bases in between. Germline assignment: CDR1 SGHRS and CDR2 YFSETQ. This CDR3 spans 13 amino acids. Full variable domain (outside the CDR3, taken from reference TRBV5-1 and TRBJ2-2): KAGVTQTPRYLIKTRGQQVTLSCSPISGHRSVSWYQQTPGQGLQFLFEYFSETQRNKGNFPGRFSGRQFSNSRSEMNVSTLELGDSALYLCASRPGFTGELFFGEGSRLTVL.

The chain carries TRBV5-6 and TRBJ2-3; TRBD2 agrees at 10 bases. Germline CDR1 reads SGHDT; CDR2 reads YYEEEE. J was trimmed by 3 bases and V by 3 bases; bases with no gene match: 4. CDR3 length: 15 residues. The CDR3 spells CASSSRLAGTDTQYF. The CDR3 coding sequence is TGTGCCAGCAGCTCGAGACTAGCGGGTACAGATACGCAGTATTTT.

The chain uses TRBV5-1 and TRBJ2-3; D possibly corresponds to TRBD2 (5 bases). CDR1 is SGHRS and CDR2 is YFSETQ in the germline V gene. The CDR3 runs to 15 residues. Trimming removed 0 bases at V and 2 bases at J, with 10 bases between. CDR3 sequence (DNA): TGCGCCAGCAGCTTGGTAAGAGGACTCACAGATACGCAGTATTTT. Amino acids: CASSLVRGLTDTQYF.

This clone turned up a few times. The rearrangement joins TRBV4-1 to TRBJ2-7, with a weak D call TRBD2 (5 bases). The ends were cut back, 3 bases at V and 2 bases at J, with 17 bases in the middle. The germline V gene has CDR1 MGHRA and CDR2 YSYEKL. The CDR3 extends over 16 amino acids. CDR3 protein: CASSHLQTGFAYEQYF. The CDR3, as DNA: TGCGCCAGCAGCCATCTTCAGACGGGGTTCGCCTACGAGCAGTACTTC.

CDR3 in DNA: TGTGCCAGCAGTCCCGGTCTCTACGAGCAGTACTTC. Translated, it gives CASSPGLYEQYF. This rearrangement joins TRBV6-5 to TRBJ2-7; D not resolved. V shed 5 bases and J shed 3 bases, with 8 bases lying between them. The CDR3 covers 12 residues. The germline V gene has CDR1 MNHEY and CDR2 SVGAGI.

The J gene is TRBJ2-3, the V gene TRBV5-1, with D unclear. This CDR3 comprises 12 residues. Germline values: CDR1 SGHRS, CDR2 YFSETQ. Deletions cut 1 base from V and 4 bases from J, with 4 bases between. The CDR3 sequence is CASSLISDTQYF. CDR3 nucleotides: TGCGCCAGCAGCTTGATATCAGATACGCAGTATTTT.

This clone came up once. The rearrangement uses TRBV6-5 and TRBJ2-7; D possibly corresponds to TRBD2 (6 bases). The CDR3 consists of 14 residues. Germline V gene lookup returns CDR1 MNHEY and CDR2 SVGAGI. Trimming removed 2 bases from V and 6 bases from J, with 14 bases in between. CDR3 bases: TGTGCCAGCAGTTACGGAGGGAATCTTGGCGAGCAGTACTTC. Amino acid sequence: CASSYGGNLGEQYF.

This clone was seen once. The V gene is TRBV13, the J gene TRBJ2-5; D not certain. The V end lost 1 base, the J end lost 5 bases, and 8 bases lay between the germline ends. The V gene's germline CDR1 is PRHDT and CDR2 FYEKMQ (reference sequence). CDR3 length: 13 residues. In DNA form, the CDR3 reads TGTGCCAGCAGCTTAGCAGTTGGGGAGACCCAGTACTTC. It codes for CASSLAVGETQYF.

In its sample, this clone was seen once. The gene calls are TRBV30 and TRBJ2-3; D remains unclear. The CDR3 contains 15 residues. V was pared by 3 bases and J by 0 bases, with 13 bases between. The germline CDR1 and CDR2 sequences are GTSNPN and SVGIG (reference sequence). The chain's CDR3 is CAWRPFGASTDTQYF. In DNA form, the CDR3 reads TGTGCCTGGAGACCCTTTGGTGCTAGCACAGATACGCAGTATTTT.

The CDR3 DNA reads TGTGCCAGCAGCTTACTCTCAGAGACCCAGTACTTC. This sequence encodes CASSLLSETQYF. This chain joins TRBV7-2 and TRBJ2-5; D call uncertain. This CDR3 comprises 12 residues. CDR1 is SGHTA and CDR2 is FQGNSA in the germline V gene. Trimming shortened V by 2 bases and J by 4 bases, and 5 bases separated the two germline ends.